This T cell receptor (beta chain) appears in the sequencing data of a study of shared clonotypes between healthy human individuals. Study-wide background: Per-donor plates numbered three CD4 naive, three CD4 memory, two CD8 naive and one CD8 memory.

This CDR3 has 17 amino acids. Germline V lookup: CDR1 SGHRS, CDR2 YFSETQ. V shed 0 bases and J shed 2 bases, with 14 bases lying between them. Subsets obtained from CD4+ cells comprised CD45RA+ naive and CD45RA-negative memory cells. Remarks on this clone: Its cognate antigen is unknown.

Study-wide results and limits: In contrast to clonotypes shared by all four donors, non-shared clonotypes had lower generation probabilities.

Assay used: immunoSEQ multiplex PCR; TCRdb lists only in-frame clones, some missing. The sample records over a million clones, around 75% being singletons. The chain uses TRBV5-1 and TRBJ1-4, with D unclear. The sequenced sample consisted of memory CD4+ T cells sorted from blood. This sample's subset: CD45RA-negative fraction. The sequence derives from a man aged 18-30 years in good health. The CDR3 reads CASSLGPHSLTNEKLFF. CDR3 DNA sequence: TGCGCCAGCAGCTTGGGCCCACATAGTCTTACTAATGAAAAACTGTTTTTT.